Sequencing of this TCR beta chain was carried out in a study of T-cell reconstitution after alpha-beta-depleted transplantation in children. With V trimmed by 4 bases and J by 8 bases, 2 bases remained unmatched. CDR3 length equals 12 residues. Per the germline V gene, CDR1 is SGHAT and CDR2 is FQNNGV. A few counts support this clonotype. Unique molecular identifiers were incorporated into the prepared TCRbeta library. From the PCR reads, TCRdb called clonotypes with MiXCR, one entry per CDR3 protein. The data contain about 870,000 distinct CDR3 sequences, 16% of them singletons. The genes are TRBV11-2 and TRBJ2-1; 7 nucleotides match TRBD2. The source of this sequence is a male patient younger than 18 who had a stem cell transplant for acute lymphoblastic leukemia, so the T cells may come from the graft donor. The material sequenced was PBMCs, mostly from graft donor cells, taken 360 days after TCRalphabeta/CD19-depleted stem cell transplant. In DNA, the CDR3 is TGTGCCAGCAGCTGGGGGGGATATGAGCAGTTCTTC. Its protein is CASSWGGYEQFF.